This T cell receptor beta chain appears in the sequencing data of a study of long-term antiretroviral therapy in people with HIV. At survey level, the immunoSEQ assay was run in its v3.0 version. Sequenced by immunoSEQ multiplex PCR; TCRdb stores in-frame clones only, minus some. Seen here are under 20,000 clones, just under 85% observed once, and the top ten hold around 19%. Each sample contained 1-10 million cryopreserved PBMC, thawed before DNA extraction. From germline, CDR1 is SNHLY and CDR2 FYNNEI. CDR3 length: 13 residues. V lost 2 bases and J 0 bases, leaving 1 base between the germline ends. Turning to this clone: The target antigen is unknown.

Notes on the study in general: Clones that expanded before ART (that is, prior to treatment) dominated the repertoire at all time points.

The sample consisted of unsorted PBMCs, taken just before starting antiretroviral therapy. The receptor was derived from a man between 35 and 55 years old with HIV. The rearrangement uses TRBV2 and TRBJ2-2, with D unclear. The CDR3 region is CASSESNTGELFF. In DNA form, the CDR3 reads TGTGCCAGCAGTGAATCGAACACCGGGGAGCTGTTTTTT.